This T cell receptor beta chain was identified during a study of T cell responses to AZD1222 COVID-19 vaccine. Looking at the study overall: The analysis combined second doses at about 4 or about 12 weeks. Study observations and caveats: Among AZD1222 vaccinees, only five to seven were seropositive at baseline. After the peak T cell response, and only then, were repertoires sampled. Variant regions that are unmutated are reportedly the target of nearly half of spike-specific TCRs.

Comments on this clone: As yet, its antigen is unknown.

Germline V lookup: CDR1 MDHEN, CDR2 SYDVKM. The CDR3 totals 14 residues. The V gene lost 2 bases and the J gene lost 5 bases, with 10 bases spanning the gap. TCRdb's table, derived via immunoSEQ multiplex PCR, lists solely in-frame clones and lacks some. The table lists roughly 96,000 clones, roughly 90% of them singletons. This TCR was sampled from an adult in good health. The source was peripheral blood, collected on day 0 of AZD1222 vaccination. The chain has TRBV28 and TRBJ2-1; no clear D gene. The CDR3 is CASSLPAQNNEQFF. CDR3 nucleotides: TGTGCCAGCAGTTTACCGGCCCAAAACAATGAGCAGTTCTTC.